The 4 T cell receptor beta chains below were found in one sample sequenced in a study of T cells expressing NK-cell markers. TCRdb re-called the 5' RACE reads and shows each CDR3 protein once, DNA omitted. The sample's table shows about 380,000 distinct CDR3 sequences. Sequencing was carried out using blood T cells: a sorted CD56 or NKG2C T cell subset, CD4+ or CD8+ T cells, or bulk PBMC T cells (not recorded which). All receptors come from a man aged 18-69 years in good health.

The genes are TRBV20-1 and TRBJ1-3; TCRdb picks TRBD1, but there is no DNA to check that call. Germline lookup yields CDR1 DFQATT and CDR2 SNEGSKA (reference sequence). The CDR3 length is 20 residues. CDR3 sequence: CSAKTGTQGSHQGTGNTIYF.

This chain uses TRBV7-3 with TRBJ2-3. The CDR3 has 13 residues. Germline CDR1 is SGHTA and CDR2 is FQGTGA. The CDR3 spells CASSRSITDTQYF.

CDR3 protein: CASSLDYRTSTDTQYF. V and J are TRBV11-2 and TRBJ2-3; the D call of TRBD1 rests on TCRdb alone, since no DNA is present to check it. The CDR3 is 16 amino acids. In germline, CDR1 is SGHAT, CDR2 FQNNGV.

The chain is built from TRBV24-1 and TRBJ2-5; TCRdb lists TRBD1, though no DNA is available to test this call. The CDR3 has 15 amino acids. The germline gives CDR1 KGHDR, CDR2 SFDVKD. The CDR3 is CATSDSGQPQETQYF.